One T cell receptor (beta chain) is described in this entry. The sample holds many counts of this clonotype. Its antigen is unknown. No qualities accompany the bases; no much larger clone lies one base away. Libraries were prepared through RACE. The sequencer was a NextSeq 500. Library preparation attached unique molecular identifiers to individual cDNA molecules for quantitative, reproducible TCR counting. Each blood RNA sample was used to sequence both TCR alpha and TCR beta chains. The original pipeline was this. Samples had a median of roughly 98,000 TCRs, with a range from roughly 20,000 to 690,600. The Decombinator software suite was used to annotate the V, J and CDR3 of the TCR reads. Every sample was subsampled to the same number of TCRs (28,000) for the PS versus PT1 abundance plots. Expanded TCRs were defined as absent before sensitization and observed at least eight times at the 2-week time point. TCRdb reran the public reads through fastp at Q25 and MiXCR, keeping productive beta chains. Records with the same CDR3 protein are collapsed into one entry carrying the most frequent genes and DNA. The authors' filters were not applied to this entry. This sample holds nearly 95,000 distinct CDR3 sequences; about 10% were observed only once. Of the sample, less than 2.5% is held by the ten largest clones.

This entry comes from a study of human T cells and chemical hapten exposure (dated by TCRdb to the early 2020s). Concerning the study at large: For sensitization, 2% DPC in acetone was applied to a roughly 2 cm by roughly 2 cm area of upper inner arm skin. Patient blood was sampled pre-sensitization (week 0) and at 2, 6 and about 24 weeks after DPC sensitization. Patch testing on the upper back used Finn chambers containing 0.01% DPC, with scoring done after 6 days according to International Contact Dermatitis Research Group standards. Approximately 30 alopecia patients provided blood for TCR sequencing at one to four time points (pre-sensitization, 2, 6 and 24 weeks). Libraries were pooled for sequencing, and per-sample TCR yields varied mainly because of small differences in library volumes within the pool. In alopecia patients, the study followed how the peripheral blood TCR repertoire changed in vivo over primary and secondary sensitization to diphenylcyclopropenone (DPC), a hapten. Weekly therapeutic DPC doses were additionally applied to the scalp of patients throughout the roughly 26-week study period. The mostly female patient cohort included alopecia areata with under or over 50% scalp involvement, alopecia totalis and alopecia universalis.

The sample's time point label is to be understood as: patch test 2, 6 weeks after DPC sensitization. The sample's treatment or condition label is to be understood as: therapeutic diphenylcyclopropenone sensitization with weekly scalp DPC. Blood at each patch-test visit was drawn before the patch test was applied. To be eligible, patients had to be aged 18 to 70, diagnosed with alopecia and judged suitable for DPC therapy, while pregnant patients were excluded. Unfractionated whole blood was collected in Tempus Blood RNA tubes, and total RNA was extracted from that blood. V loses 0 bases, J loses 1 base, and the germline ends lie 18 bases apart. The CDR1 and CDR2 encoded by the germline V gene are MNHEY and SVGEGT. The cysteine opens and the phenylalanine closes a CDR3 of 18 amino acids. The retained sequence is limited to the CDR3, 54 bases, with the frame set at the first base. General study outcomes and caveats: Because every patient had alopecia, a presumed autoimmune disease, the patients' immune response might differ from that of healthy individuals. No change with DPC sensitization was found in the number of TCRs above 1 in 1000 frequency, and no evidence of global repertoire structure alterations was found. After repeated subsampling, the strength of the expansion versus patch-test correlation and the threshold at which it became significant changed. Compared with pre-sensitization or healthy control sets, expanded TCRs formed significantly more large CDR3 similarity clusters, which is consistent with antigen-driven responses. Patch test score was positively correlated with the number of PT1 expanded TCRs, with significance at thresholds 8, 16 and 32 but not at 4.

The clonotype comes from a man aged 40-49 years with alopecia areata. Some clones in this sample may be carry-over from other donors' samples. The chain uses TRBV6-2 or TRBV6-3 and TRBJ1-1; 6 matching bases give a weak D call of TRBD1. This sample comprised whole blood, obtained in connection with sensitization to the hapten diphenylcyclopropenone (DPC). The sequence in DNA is TGTGCCAGCAGTTACTCGATATTTGCGGGACAAACGAACACTGAAGCTTTCTTT. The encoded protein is CASSYSIFAGQTNTEAFF.